The 4 T cell receptor beta chains in this list originate from one sample, sequenced in a study of CD8 T cells in Susac syndrome. Random hexamers were used to reverse transcribe 0.5 to 1 ug of RNA. One entry per CDR3 protein, called by TCRdb with MiXCR from the immunoSEQ multiplex PCR reads. Of under 200,000 distinct CDR3 sequences in the sample, approximately 95% were seen once. Material: CD8+ T cells from PBMCs. All receptors come from a human donor with multiple sclerosis.

V usage is TRBV20-1 and J usage is TRBJ2-7; 8 positions agree with TRBD1. With 5 bases clipped from V and 2 bases from J, the junction kept 5 bases outside the gene matches. The CDR3 spans 13 residues. CDR1 is DFQATT, CDR2 SNEGSKA, per germline (reference sequence). The CDR3 DNA is TGCAGTGCTTCCATCAGGGGGCCCTACGAGCAGTACTTC. It yields the protein CSASIRGPYEQYF.

The CDR3 bases are TGCAGCGTTCCGGGAACCCTTGGCTATGGCTACACCTTC. Amino acids: CSVPGTLGYGYTF. The genes are TRBV29-1 and TRBJ1-2; D gene uncertain. Germline-derived CDR1 and CDR2 are SQVTM and ANQGSEA. This CDR3 is 13 amino acids long. Trimming cost V 5 bases and J 4 bases, with 14 bases left between them.

The CDR3 protein is CASSSGGIYNEQFF. The CDR3 nucleotides are TGTGCCAGCAGTTCCGGGGGCATTTACAATGAGCAGTTCTTC. The chain employs TRBV27 and TRBJ2-1; D tentatively reads TRBD1 or TRBD2 (6 bases each). CDR1 and CDR2 from the germline V gene are MNHEY and SMNVEV (reference sequence). Trimming removed 4 bases at V and 4 bases at J, with 11 bases between. CDR3 length: 14 residues.

The chain employs TRBV27 and TRBJ2-3; tentatively, D is TRBD2 (7 bases). V was cut by 8 bases and J by 9 bases, with 18 bases left in between. The CDR3 consists of 13 residues. The germline CDR1 and CDR2 sequences are MNHEY and SMNVEV (reference sequence). The CDR3 DNA follows: TGTGCCAGCGGTTCCGCCGGGGGGCGGACGCAGTATTTT. It is translated as CASGSAGGRTQYF.